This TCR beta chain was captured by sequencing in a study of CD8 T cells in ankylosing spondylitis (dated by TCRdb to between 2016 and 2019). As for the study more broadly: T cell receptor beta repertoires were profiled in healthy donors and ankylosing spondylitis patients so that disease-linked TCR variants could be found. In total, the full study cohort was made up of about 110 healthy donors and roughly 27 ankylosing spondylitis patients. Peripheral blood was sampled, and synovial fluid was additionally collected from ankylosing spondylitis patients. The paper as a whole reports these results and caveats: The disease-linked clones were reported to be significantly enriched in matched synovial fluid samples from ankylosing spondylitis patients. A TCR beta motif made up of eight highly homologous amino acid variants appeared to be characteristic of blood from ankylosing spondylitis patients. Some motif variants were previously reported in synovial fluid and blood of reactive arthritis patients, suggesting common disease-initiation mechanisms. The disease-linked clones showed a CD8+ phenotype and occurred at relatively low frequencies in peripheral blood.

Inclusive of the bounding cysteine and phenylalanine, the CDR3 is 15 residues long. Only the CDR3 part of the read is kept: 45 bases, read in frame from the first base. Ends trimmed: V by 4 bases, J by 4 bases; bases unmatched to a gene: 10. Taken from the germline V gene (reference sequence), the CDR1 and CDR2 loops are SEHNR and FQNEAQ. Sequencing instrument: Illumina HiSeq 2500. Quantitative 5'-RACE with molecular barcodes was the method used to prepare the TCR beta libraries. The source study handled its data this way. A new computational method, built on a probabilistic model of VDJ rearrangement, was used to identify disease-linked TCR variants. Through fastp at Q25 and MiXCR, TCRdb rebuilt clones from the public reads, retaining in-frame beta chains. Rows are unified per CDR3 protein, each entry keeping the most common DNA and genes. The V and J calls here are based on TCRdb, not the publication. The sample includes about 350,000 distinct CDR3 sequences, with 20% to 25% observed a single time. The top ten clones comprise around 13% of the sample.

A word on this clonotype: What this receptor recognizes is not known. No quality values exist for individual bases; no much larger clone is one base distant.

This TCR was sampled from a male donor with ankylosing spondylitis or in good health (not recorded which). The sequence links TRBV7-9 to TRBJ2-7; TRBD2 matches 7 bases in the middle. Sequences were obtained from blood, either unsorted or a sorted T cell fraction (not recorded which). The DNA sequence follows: TGTGCCAGCAGCTCCTCCGGGAGGAGGTCGTACGAGCAGTACTTC. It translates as CASSSSGRRSYEQYF.